Described below is a single T cell receptor beta chain sequence and its context. Its recognized antigen is unknown. Per-base qualities were not stored, and no clone one base away is much larger. The sample comes from a study (dated by TCRdb to between 2015 and 2016). Via the germline V gene, CDR1 is SGHRS and CDR2 YFSETQ. From cysteine to phenylalanine, the CDR3 is 13 amino acids long. The only DNA kept is the CDR3, 39 bases in frame from the first base. V is clipped by 2 bases and J by 9 bases, and the sequence between their germline boundaries is 12 bases long. Library preparation was by RT-PCR. Sequencing took place on an Illumina MiSeq. The public reads were quality trimmed at Q25 with fastp and then assembled into clones with MiXCR by TCRdb, keeping productive beta chains. Rows with a matching CDR3 protein are joined into one entry that keeps the most common DNA and genes. This sample is represented by 550,000 to 750,000 distinct CDR3 sequences; approximately 15% of them were singletons. The ten largest account for about 3.9% of the sample.

The sample consisted of memory CD4+ T cells from blood. The TCR comes from a female donor in good health, serving as a healthy control. Recombination linked TRBV5-1 to TRBJ2-1; the D gene assignment is ambiguous. The CDR3 protein is CASSFQERTEQFF. The DNA is TGCGCCAGCAGCTTCCAAGAAAGGACTGAGCAGTTCTTC.